This T cell receptor (beta chain) was captured by sequencing in a study of human T cells and chemical hapten exposure (dated by TCRdb to about 2021). Broadly, across the study: For sensitization, 2% DPC in acetone was applied to a roughly 2 cm by roughly 2 cm area of upper inner arm skin. Patient blood was sampled pre-sensitization (week 0) and at 2, 6 and about 24 weeks after DPC sensitization. Patch tests used Finn chambers with 0.01% DPC on the upper back, scored after 6 days by International Contact Dermatitis Research Group standards. Alopecia areata with under or over 50% scalp involvement, alopecia totalis and alopecia universalis were represented in the patient cohort, which was mostly female. Peripheral blood TCR repertoire changes were tracked in vivo in alopecia patients during primary and secondary sensitization to the hapten diphenylcyclopropenone (DPC). Throughout the study period of 20 to 25 weeks, patients also received therapeutic DPC doses to the scalp every week. Libraries were combined into a pool for sequencing, and differences in TCR yield between samples came mainly from small differences in library volumes within the pool. Blood for TCR sequencing was provided by twenty-nine alopecia patients at one to four time points (pre-sensitization, 2, 6 and 24 weeks).

Library preparation was by RACE. The reads were generated on a NextSeq 500. Library preparation attached unique molecular identifiers to individual cDNA molecules for quantitative, reproducible TCR counting. Both TCR alpha and TCR beta chains were sequenced from each blood RNA sample. The original pipeline was this. Samples had a median of approximately 96,000 TCRs, with a range from about 20,000 to 690,600. V, J and CDR3 annotation of the TCR reads was carried out using the Decombinator software suite. For the PS versus PT1 abundance plots, all samples were subsampled to the same number of TCRs (28,000). TCRs were defined as expanded if absent before sensitization and observed at least eight times at the 2-week time point. The raw public reads went through TCRdb reprocessing: fastp at Q25, MiXCR clone calling, in-frame beta chains kept. For every CDR3 protein sequence, its rows merge into one entry that carries the most common genes and DNA. TCRdb assigned the V and J calls; the authors' analysis was not used. Here the sample has 300,000 to 450,000 distinct CDR3 sequences; 4.5% to 5.5% occur a single time. The biggest ten clones account for around 2.6% of the sample.

This clonotype appeared a few times. There is no known antigen for this receptor. Per-base qualities were not stored, and no clone one base away is much larger. Measured from the cysteine to the phenylalanine, the CDR3 is 16 residues long. Only the CDR3 part of the read is kept: 48 bases, read in frame from the first base. Via the germline V gene, CDR1 is SGHTA and CDR2 FQGNSA. V is pruned by 0 bases and J by 4 bases, leaving 6 bases of the junction without a gene match. The paper as a whole reports these results and caveats: Expanded TCRs formed significantly more large CDR3 similarity clusters than pre-sensitization or healthy control sets, consistent with antigen-driven responses. All patients had alopecia, a presumed autoimmune disease, so their immune response might differ from that of healthy individuals. A positive correlation was found between the number of PT1 expanded TCRs and patch test score, with significance reached at thresholds 8, 16 and 32 but not 4. After repeated subsampling, changes were observed in the strength of the expansion versus patch-test correlation and in the threshold at which the correlation became significant. The number of TCRs above 1 in 1000 frequency did not change with DPC sensitization; there was no evidence of global repertoire structure alterations.

What this sample's time point label stands for: pre-sensitization, week 0. This specimen's treatment or condition label, per the study, means: therapeutic diphenylcyclopropenone sensitization with weekly scalp DPC. At every patch-test visit, the blood draw took place before the patch test was put on. Patients were considered eligible if aged 18 to 70, diagnosed with alopecia and deemed suitable for DPC therapy, and patients were excluded if pregnant. Total RNA was extracted from unfractionated whole blood collected in Tempus Blood RNA tubes. The sequence was collected from a woman aged 45-59 years with alopecia areata. Some clones in this sample may be carry-over from other donors' samples. The V gene is TRBV7-2 and the J gene is TRBJ1-2, and TRBD1 matches 9 of the central bases. Sequences were derived from whole blood, sampled in connection with sensitization to the hapten diphenylcyclopropenone (DPC). The CDR3 protein sequence reads: CASSLAGTGRSYGYTF. The DNA reads TGTGCCAGCAGCTTAGCCGGGACAGGGCGGAGCTATGGCTACACCTTC.